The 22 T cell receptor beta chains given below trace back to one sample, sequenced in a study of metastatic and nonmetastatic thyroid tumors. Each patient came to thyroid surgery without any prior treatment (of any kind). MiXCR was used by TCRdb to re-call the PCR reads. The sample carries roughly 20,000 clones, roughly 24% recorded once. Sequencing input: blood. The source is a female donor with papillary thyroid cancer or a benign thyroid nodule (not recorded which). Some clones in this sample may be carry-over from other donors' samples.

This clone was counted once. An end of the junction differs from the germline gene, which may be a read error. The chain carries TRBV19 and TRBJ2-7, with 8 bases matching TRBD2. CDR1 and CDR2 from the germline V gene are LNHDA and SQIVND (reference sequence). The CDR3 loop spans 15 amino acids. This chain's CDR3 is CSSIQGALAAYEQYF. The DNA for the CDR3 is TGTTCCAGTATTCAAGGCGCACTAGCGGCTTACGAGCAGTACTTC.

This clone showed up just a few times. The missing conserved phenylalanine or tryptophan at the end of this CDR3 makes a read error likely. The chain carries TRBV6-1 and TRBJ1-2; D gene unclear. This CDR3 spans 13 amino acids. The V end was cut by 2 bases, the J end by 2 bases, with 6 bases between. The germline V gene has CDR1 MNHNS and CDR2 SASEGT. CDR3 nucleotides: TGTGCCAGCAGTGAAACTGAAAACTATGGCTACACCAAC. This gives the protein CASSETENYGYTN.

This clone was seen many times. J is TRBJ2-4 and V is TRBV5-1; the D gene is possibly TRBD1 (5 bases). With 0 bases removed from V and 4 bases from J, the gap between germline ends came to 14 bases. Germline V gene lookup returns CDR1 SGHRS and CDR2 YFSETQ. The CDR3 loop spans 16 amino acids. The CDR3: CASSLGFQGSKNIQYF. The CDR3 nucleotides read TGCGCCAGCAGCTTGGGTTTTCAGGGCTCAAAAAACATTCAGTACTTC.

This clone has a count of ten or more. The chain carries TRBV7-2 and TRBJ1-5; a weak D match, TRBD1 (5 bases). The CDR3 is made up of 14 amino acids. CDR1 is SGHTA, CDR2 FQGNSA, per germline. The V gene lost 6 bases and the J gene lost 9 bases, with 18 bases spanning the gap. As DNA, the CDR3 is TGTGCCAGCAGATTGGACGGGACCCATGTGCCCCAGCATTTT. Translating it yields CASRLDGTHVPQHF.

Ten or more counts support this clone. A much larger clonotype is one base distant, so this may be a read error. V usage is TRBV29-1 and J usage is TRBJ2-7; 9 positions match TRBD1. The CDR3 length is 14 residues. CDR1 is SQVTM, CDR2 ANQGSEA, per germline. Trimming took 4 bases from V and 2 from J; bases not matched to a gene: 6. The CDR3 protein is CSVAGQGNPYEQYF. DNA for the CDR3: TGCAGCGTTGCAGGACAGGGGAACCCCTACGAGCAGTACTTC.

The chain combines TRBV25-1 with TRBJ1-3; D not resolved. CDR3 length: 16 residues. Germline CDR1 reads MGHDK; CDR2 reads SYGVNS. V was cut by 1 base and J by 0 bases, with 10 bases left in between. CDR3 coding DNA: TGTGCCAGCAGTGAATCGGCAGTTAACTCTGGAAACACCATATATTTT. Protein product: CASSESAVNSGNTIYF.

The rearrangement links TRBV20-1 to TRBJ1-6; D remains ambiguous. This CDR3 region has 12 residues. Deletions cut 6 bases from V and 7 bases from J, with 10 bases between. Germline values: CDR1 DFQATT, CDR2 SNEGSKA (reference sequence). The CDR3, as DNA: TGCAGTGCCCTCAGTGGGAATTCACCCCTCCACTTT. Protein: CSALSGNSPLHF.

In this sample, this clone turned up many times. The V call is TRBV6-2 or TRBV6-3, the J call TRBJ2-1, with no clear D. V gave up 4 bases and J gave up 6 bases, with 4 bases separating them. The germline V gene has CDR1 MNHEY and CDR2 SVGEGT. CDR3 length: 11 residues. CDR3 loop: CASSSLNEQFF. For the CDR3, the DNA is TGTGCCAGCAGTTCCCTCAATGAGCAGTTCTTC.

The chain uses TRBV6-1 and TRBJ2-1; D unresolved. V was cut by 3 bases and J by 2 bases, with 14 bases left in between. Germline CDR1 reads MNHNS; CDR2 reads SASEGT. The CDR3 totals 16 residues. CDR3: CASSDGSPFAYNEQFF. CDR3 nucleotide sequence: TGTGCCAGCAGTGATGGCTCCCCATTTGCCTACAATGAGCAGTTCTTC.

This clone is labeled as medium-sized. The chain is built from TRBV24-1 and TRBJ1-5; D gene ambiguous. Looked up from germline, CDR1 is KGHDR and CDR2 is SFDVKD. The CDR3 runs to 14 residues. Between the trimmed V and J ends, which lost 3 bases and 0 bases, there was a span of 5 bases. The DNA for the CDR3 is TGTGCCACCAGTGATGTCATTAGCAATCAGCCCCAGCATTTT. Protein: CATSDVISNQPQHF.

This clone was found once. The DNA for the CDR3 is TGCAGTGCCCGTCCCCAAGGGGACTATGGCTACACCTTC. Residues: CSARPQGDYGYTF. J is TRBJ1-2 and V is TRBV20-1, with D perhaps TRBD1 (5 bases). V was shortened by 6 bases and J by 3 bases, with 14 bases between the two germline ends. CDR3 length: 13 residues. Germline lookup yields CDR1 DFQATT and CDR2 SNEGSKA (reference sequence).

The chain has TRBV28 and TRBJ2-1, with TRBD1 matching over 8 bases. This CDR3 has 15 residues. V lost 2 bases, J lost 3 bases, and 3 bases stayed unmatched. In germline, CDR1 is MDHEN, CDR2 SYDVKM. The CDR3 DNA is TGTGCCAGCAGTTTAGGACAGGGAGACTACAATGAGCAGTTCTTC. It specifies CASSLGQGDYNEQFF.

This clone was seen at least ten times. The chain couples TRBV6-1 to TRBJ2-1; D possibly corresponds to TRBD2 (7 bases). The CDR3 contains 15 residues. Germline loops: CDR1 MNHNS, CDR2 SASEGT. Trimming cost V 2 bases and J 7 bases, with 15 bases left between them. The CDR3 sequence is CASSEWGGQKNEQFF. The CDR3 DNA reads TGTGCCAGCAGTGAATGGGGGGGCCAGAAGAATGAGCAGTTCTTC.

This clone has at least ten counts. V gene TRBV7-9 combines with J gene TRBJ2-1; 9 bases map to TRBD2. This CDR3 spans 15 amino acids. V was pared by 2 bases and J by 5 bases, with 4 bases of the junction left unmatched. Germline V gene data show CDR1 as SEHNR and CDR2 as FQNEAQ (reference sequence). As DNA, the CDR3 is TGTGCCAGCAGCTTAATGGGGACTAGCAACAATGAGCAGTTCTTC. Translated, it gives CASSLMGTSNNEQFF.

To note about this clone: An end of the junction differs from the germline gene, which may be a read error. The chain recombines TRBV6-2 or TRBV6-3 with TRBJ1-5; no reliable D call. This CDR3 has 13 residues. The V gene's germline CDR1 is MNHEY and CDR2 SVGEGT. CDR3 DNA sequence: TGTGCCAGAAGTTTAAATAGCAGTCAGCCCCAGCATTTT. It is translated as CARSLNSSQPQHF.

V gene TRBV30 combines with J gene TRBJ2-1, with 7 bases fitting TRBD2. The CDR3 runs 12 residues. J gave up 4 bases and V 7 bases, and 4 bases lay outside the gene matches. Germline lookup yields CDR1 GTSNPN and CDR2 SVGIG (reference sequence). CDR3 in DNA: TGTGCCTTAGCTAGCGGATACAATGAGCAGTTCTTC. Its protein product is CALASGYNEQFF.

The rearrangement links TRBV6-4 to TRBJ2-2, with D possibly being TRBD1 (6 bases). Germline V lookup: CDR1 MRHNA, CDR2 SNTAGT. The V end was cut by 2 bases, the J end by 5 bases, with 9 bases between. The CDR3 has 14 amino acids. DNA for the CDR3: TGTGCCAGCAGTGACGGGCAGGGGACCGGGGAGCTGTTTTTT. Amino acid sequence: CASSDGQGTGELFF.

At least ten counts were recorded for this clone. The CDR3 sequence: CASSFRGTGLYNEQFF. CDR3 coding DNA: TGTGCCAGCAGCTTTCGTGGGACAGGGCTTTACAATGAGCAGTTCTTC. The gene calls are TRBV5-6 and TRBJ2-1; 9 bases align to TRBD1. The CDR3 length is 16 residues. Germline loops: CDR1 SGHDT, CDR2 YYEEEE. V lost 2 bases, J lost 4 bases, and 7 bases stayed unmatched.

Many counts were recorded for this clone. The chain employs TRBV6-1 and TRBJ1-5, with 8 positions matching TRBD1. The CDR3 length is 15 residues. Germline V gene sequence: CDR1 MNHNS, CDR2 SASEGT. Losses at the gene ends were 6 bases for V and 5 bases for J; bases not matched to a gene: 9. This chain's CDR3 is CASRRDRTPYQPQHF. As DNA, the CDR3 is TGTGCCAGCAGAAGGGACAGGACCCCCTATCAGCCCCAGCATTTT.

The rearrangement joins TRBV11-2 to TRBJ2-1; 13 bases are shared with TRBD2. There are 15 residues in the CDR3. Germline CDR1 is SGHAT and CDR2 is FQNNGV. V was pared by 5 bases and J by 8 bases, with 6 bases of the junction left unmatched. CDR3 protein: CASSARLAGGYEQFF. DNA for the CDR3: TGTGCCAGCAGCGCACGACTAGCGGGAGGCTATGAGCAGTTCTTC.

The chain's CDR3 is CASRRGVGSPLSGANVLTF. Written as DNA, the CDR3 is TGTGCCAGCAGGCGGGGCGTCGGATCCCCGCTATCTGGGGCCAACGTCCTGACTTTC. The chain couples TRBV2 to TRBJ2-6; D might be TRBD2 (6 bases). The V end lost 6 bases, the J end lost 1 base, and 22 bases lay between the germline ends. This CDR3 is built from 19 residues. CDR1 and CDR2 (germline): SNHLY, FYNNEI.

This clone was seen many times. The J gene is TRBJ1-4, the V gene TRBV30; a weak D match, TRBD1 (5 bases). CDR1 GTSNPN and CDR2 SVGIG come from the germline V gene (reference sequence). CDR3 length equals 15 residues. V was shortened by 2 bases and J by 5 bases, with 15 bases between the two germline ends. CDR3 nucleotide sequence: TGTGCCTGGAGTACCGCTCAGGGAGGGAATGAAAAACTGTTTTTT. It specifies CAWSTAQGGNEKLFF.